The 2 T cell receptor beta chains in this list originate from one sample, sequenced in a study of vaccination and CD4 T cells after COVID-19. These receptors' antigens are unknown. The treatment here: approximately 9-day PBMC culture with coronavirus spike peptide pools or control peptides (ViraFEST assay). Prior to the COVID-19 pandemic (2011-2018), the unexposed donor's CD4+ T cells were collected. Cultured CD4+ T cell DNA was sequenced using the Oncomine TCR Beta short-read assay. Using the QIAamp micro DNA kit, genomic DNA was extracted from the CD4+ T cells that had been cultured. TCRdb itself ran the PCR reads through MiXCR, one entry per CDR3 protein. The table lists 9,000 to 9,500 distinct CDR3 sequences, 31% of them singletons. Sequenced material: CD4+ T cells from blood, cultured in vitro. The receptors originated from a human donor in good health.

This chain uses TRBV9 with TRBJ2-3, with D possibly matching TRBD2 (6 bases). Germline assignment: CDR1 SGDLS and CDR2 YYNGEE. The V gene lost 0 bases and the J gene lost 2 bases, with 16 bases spanning the gap. The CDR3 is 17 amino acids. CDR3 in amino acids: CASSVDPPGLITDTQYF. In DNA, the CDR3 is TGTGCCAGCAGCGTAGATCCCCCGGGACTCATCACAGATACGCAGTATTTT.

V usage is TRBV28 and J usage is TRBJ2-7; D unresolved. The CDR3 runs 16 residues. The V end was cut by 2 bases, the J end by 0 bases, with 14 bases between. Germline V gives CDR1 MDHEN, CDR2 SYDVKM. Written as DNA, the CDR3 is TGTGCCAGCAGTTTAAGTTCTAGTGCCAGCTCCTACGAGCAGTACTTC. Translation gives CASSLSSSASSYEQYF.